This T cell receptor (beta chain) was captured in a study of cytotoxic CD8 clonotypes in ibrutinib-treated CLL. Turning to the study itself: Collecting the response samples happened after a median around twelve months of treatment, with a range of 6 to 36. Whole-study results and caveats: An increase in clonality occurred at ibrutinib response, followed by a return toward baseline at progression. Baseline values of clonality outstripped age-matched healthy donors and followed circulating CD8+ T-cell counts.

Of note for this clone: Antigen: not known.

Profiled with immunoSEQ multiplex PCR; TCRdb holds only in-frame clones, not every one. This table has just over 45,000 clones, about 70% appearing once. The receptor comes from a human donor with chronic lymphocytic leukemia. Sequencing was performed on PBMCs, taken after 12 months of ibrutinib treatment.

DNA of the CDR3: TGTGCCAGCAGCTTGGCAGCAGGACTGAACTATGGCTACACCTTC. Its translation: CASSLAAGLNYGYTF. The rearrangement links TRBV5-5 to TRBJ1-2; the D is unclear. Looked up from germline, CDR1 is SGHKS and CDR2 is YYEKEE (reference sequence). This CDR3 has 15 amino acids. The V end was cut by 0 bases, the J end by 2 bases, with 11 bases between.